This T cell receptor (beta chain) derives from a study of blood T cell repertoires in COVID-19 (dated by TCRdb to the early 2020s). Study-level background: The collaborator samples originated in the United States, Italy and Spain and spanned the acute and convalescent phases of COVID-19. The prospective study material was composed of cDNA or gDNA derived from T cells, B-cell-depleted T cells, or PBMCs. Deeply sampled blood TCRbeta repertoires from subjects exposed to, actively infected with, or recovered from COVID-19 were included in the dataset. The repertoires were released in a freely available public database intended as a resource for research on the immune response to SARS-CoV-2. Samples came from the ongoing ImmuneRACE study (first 160 participants) plus 1,254 subjects from 6 global collaborators. A de-identified subject ID, COVID-19 status, age in years and sex were almost always included in the sample metadata. Where available, HLA class I and class II types were obtained from metadata supplied by the sample provider rather than from assay-based typing.

To note about this clone: There is no known antigen for this receptor. Within one base of it there is no much larger clone, and no base qualities were kept.

Overall study results and their limits: The quantity of clinical and demographic metadata differed by source and by participant and was supplied without curation.

CDR1 and CDR2 (SEHNR, FQNEAQ) derive from the germline V gene (reference sequence). At the junction V is shortened by 5 bases and J by 3 bases, with 23 bases in between. There are 18 amino acids in the CDR3, from cysteine to phenylalanine inclusive. Here the CDR3 DNA is all that survives: 54 bases in frame from base 1. TCRbeta CDR3 regions were amplified from genomic DNA by means of the immunoSEQ Assay, a bias-controlled multiplex PCR. On the study's bioinformatics: Nucleated cell counts per sample were estimated from amplification of reference gene primers within the assay. Sequence reads were collapsed and filtered to measure the absolute abundance of every unique TCRbeta CDR3 rearrangement. Productive Simpson clonality was computed per sample as the square root of Simpson's diversity index over productive rearrangements. TCRdb stores this immuneACCESS table with in-frame sequences only. Part of the clones is absent; in the studies checked, under half of the shortfall reflects unresolved V genes, and no reason is known for the rest. The D gene and trimming were derived from the DNA, and the V and J assignments and clone size from that table. For this sample there are about 150,000 clones; 87% appear just once. Jointly, the top ten make up about 4.2% of the sample.

The collaborating institutions used their own protocols to collect whole blood in K2EDTA tubes. For TCRbeta analysis, collaborators shipped samples in one of three forms: frozen whole blood, isolated PBMCs, or DNA extracted from either of those sample types. Sequencing was done on a sample of peripheral blood. This receptor was obtained from a woman aged 55-70 years with active or convalescent COVID-19. The chain is made from TRBV7-9 and TRBJ2-4; the D gene assignment is ambiguous. Here the CDR3 is given as CASSTIVGVRFDKNIQYF. The DNA sequence is given as TGTGCCAGCAGCACTATTGTTGGTGTGAGGTTTGACAAAAACATTCAGTACTTC.